Here is one T cell receptor (beta chain) with its context. Its specificity is not known. The CDR3 contains 13 residues. The V end was cut by 6 bases, the J end by 6 bases, with 11 bases between. From germline, CDR1 is MNHEY and CDR2 SMNVEV (reference sequence). This entry comes from a study of molecular identifiers for immune sequencing clone quantification. Across the whole study: In replicates, RNA from about 20,000 or 100,000 naive CD8 cells was split five ways, four sequenced. Broader study findings: Jurkat TCR RNA spiked in from one cell could reportedly be detected among about 1.1 million naive cells. Molecules of identical TCR sharing a barcode could underestimate highly expanded clone sizes.

Naive CD8 T cell sorting was performed on the CD8+CD4-CCR7+CD45RA+ phenotype. One entry per CDR3 protein, called by TCRdb with MiXCR from the PCR reads. This table has 490,000 or so distinct CDR3 sequences, about a fifth appearing once. This clonotype originated in a human donor in good health. Some libraries in this study had Jurkat cell RNA spiked in. V usage is TRBV27 and J usage is TRBJ1-4; D call uncertain. Sequenced sample: naive CD8+ T cells from blood, with Jurkat cell RNA spiked in. Subset specified: FACS-sorted CD8+CD4-CCR7+CD45RA+ naive T cells. CDR3 DNA: TGTGCCAGCAGGGGGATCTGGGATGAAAAACTGTTTTTT. Translated, it gives CASRGIWDEKLFF. The entire variable domain, with the rest obtained from reference TRBV27 and TRBJ1-4, is as follows: EAQVTQNPRYLITVTGKKLTVTCSQNMNHEYMSWYRQDPGLGLRQIYYSMNVEVTDKGDVPEGYKVSRKEKRNFPLILESPSPNQTSLYFCASRGIWDEKLFFGSGTQLSVL.